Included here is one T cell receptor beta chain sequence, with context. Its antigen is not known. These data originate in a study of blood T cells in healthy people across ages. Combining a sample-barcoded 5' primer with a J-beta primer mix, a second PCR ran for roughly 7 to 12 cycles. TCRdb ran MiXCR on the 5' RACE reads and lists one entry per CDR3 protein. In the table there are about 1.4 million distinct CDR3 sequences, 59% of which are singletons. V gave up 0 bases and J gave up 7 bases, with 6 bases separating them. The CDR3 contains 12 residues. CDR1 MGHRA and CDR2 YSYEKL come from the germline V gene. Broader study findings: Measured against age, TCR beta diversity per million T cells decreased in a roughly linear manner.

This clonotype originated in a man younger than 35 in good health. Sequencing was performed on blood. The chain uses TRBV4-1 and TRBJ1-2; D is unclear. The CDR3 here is CASSQENSGYTF. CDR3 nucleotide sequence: TGCGCCAGCAGCCAAGAAAATAGTGGCTACACCTTC.